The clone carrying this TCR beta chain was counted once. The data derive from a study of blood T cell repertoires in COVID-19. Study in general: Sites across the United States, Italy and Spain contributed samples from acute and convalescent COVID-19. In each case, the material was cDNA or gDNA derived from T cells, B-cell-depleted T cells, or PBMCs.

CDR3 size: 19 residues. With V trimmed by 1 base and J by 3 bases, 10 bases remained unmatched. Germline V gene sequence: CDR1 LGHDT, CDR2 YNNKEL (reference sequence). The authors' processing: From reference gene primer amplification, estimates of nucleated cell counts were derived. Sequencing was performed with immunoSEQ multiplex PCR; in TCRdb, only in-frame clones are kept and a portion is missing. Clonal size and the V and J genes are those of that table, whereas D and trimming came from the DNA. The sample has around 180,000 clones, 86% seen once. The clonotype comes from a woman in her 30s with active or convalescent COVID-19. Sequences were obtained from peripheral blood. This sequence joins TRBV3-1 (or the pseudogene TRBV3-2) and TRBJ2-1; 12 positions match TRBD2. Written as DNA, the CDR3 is TGTGCCAGCAGCCAAGCGGCTAGCGGGGGGGCCTCTATCTACAATGAGCAGTTCTTC. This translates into CASSQAASGGASIYNEQFF.